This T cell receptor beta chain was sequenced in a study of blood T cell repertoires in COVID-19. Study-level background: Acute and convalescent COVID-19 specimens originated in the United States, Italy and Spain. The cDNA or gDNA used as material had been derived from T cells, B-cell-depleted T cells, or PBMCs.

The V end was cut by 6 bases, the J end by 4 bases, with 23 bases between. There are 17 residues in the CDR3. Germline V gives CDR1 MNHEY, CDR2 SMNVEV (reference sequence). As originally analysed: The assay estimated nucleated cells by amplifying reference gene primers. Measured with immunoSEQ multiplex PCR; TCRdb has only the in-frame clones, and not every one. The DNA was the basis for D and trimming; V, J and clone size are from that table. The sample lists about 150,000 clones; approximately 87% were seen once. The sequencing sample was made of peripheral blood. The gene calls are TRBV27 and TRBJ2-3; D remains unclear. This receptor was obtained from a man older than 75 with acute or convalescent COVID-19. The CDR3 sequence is CASSKRVHLVGADTQYF. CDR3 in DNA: TGTGCCAGCAGCAAACGGGTGCACCTTGTTGGTGCAGATACGCAGTATTTT.